This T cell receptor (beta chain) derives from a study of T cells after posttransplantation cyclophosphamide listed by TCRdb under 2016. General notes on the study: T cell repertoire reconstitution was tracked by TRB sequencing after myeloablative bone marrow transplantation in which posttransplantation cyclophosphamide was used as GVHD prophylaxis. Antigen receptor sequencing was done on samples from about 34 PTCy-treated patients and from about 17 related bone marrow donors of those patients. Blood from all 35 or so PTCy patients with 1-year posttransplant specimens was subjected to TRB sequencing. TRB sequencing was also done on up to roughly 3 additional blood samples from 2 to 5.2 years after transplant in 3 patients, and on pretransplant blood from several patients. Because TRA and TRB clonality were tightly correlated in several samples, subsequent TCR analyses were focused on TRB only. Public TRB sequences were queried against a database of over 3,600 sequences associated with responses to pathogens, tumor antigens, self-antigens and alloantigens. The paper's findings and limits, for the study overall: The TRB repertoires of T cells infiltrating skin or the GI tract showed only limited overlap with the TRB repertoires found in blood. Across more than 35 patients, recipient CMV seropositivity and CMV reactivation were highly associated with TRB clonality; PTCy diversity was similar to CNI/methotrexate controls. Donor-recipient similarity was low at 1-2 months but increased during the first year, and donor CD8+ memory clones often dominated later blood repertoires.

Including cysteine and phenylalanine, the CDR3 has 14 amino acids. Only the CDR3 DNA stays, 42 bases, in frame from base 1. The junction shows trimming of 6 bases on V and 4 bases on J, and the gene matches do not reach 5 bases of it. According to the germline V gene (reference sequence), CDR1 reads MNHEY and CDR2 reads SMNVEV. Viable CD3+CD4+ or CD3+CD8+ cells that were CCR7+CD45RA+CD45RO-CD95-CD27+CD28+ were classified as naive T cells. On the day of marrow donation, related bone marrow donors gave peripheral blood samples. Mononuclear cells from peripheral blood and bone marrow were separated by Ficoll-Hypaque density centrifugation and then cryopreserved. FACS on a FACSAria II was used to sort CD4+ and CD8+ T cells, including the naive and memory subsets. Genomic DNA was used for TRB sequencing, which was performed with the immunoSEQ assay at survey resolution or with the hsTCRB kit. The source study handled its data this way. The immunoSEQ software handled initial read processing, and the LymphoSeq R package was used for repertoire analyses. Clonality was computed as 1 minus normalized Shannon entropy, and a Gini coefficient was also calculated for each TRB dataset. Phenotypes of unsorted samples were inferred by mapping TRB sequences from sorted subsets of the recipient or donor onto the same recipient's unsorted samples. As stored in TCRdb, this immuneACCESS dataset retains in-frame rearrangements with V and J assigned. A fraction of the clones does not appear; measured against another copy, unresolved V genes explain less than half of the discrepancy, and the remainder lacks a known reason. V, J and clone size are taken as reported in that table, and D and trimming were inferred from the DNA itself. This sample is represented by about 22,000 clones; 95% to 98% of them were singletons. The top ten hold approximately 0.13% of the sample.

For this clone: Its cognate antigen has yet to be identified. No per-base quality is available; no much larger clone lies one base away.

This TCR came from a man in his forties or fifties in good health, CMV-negative, and a related stem cell transplant donor. Material for sequencing was naive CD4+ T cells sorted from PBMCs. Recombination joined TRBV27 with TRBJ1-2, with 10 bases in between that match TRBD1. The sequenced DNA: TGTGCCAGCAGGGGGACAGGGGAAAGCTATGGCTACACCTTC. Its protein reads: CASRGTGESYGYTF.